This T cell receptor (beta chain) was captured by sequencing in a study of spatial heterogeneity in lung cancer. Study-wide background: Beta-chain sequences were consistently detected more often than alpha-chain sequences.

In the library, each TCR cDNA molecule bore its own unique molecular identifier. Via MiXCR, TCRdb re-called the 5' RACE reads, giving one row per CDR3 protein. The sample has over 75,000 distinct CDR3 sequences, approximately 20% seen once; the top ten hold around 5.9%. Time point of the sample: sample taken at primary tumor resection. Sequencing covered unsorted whole RNA taken from tumor, nontumor lung or frozen PBMC. The CDR3 runs to 18 residues. V dropped 0 bases and J dropped 0 bases, with 17 bases sitting between them. Looked up from germline, CDR1 is KGHSH and CDR2 is LQKENI. Sequenced here: PBMCs, sampled at surgery. This receptor was obtained from a male donor with early-stage non-small cell lung cancer. The J gene is TRBJ1-1, the V gene TRBV18, with D hard to call. CDR3 in DNA: TGTGCCAGCTCACCACCTCTGGCAGGCTTCTACATGAACACTGAAGCTTTCTTT. Encoded protein: CASSPPLAGFYMNTEAFF.